Each of the 27 T cell receptor beta chains below was sequenced from the same sample in a study of T cell repertoires in cytomegalovirus infection. MiXCR, run by TCRdb on the reads, gives a single entry per CDR3 protein. The sample has about 920,000 distinct CDR3 sequences; 31% are singletons. No cognate antigen is known for these TCRs. Sequences were derived from cultured CD8+ T cells from PBMCs, sampled from culture after CMV antigen stimulation. These receptors were collected from a human donor in good health (CMV status not recorded). Some clones in this sample may be carry-over from other donors' samples.

There are a few counts of this clonotype. V and J are TRBV6-1 and TRBJ2-7; 14 bases align to TRBD2. The germline gives CDR1 MNHNS, CDR2 SASEGT. Trimming removed 6 bases from V and 8 bases from J; junction bases left unmatched: 9. The CDR3 consists of 15 residues. CDR3 coding DNA: TGTGCCAGCAGCCTTGGACTAGCGGGGGGCTATAAGCAGTACTTC. Its translation is CASSLGLAGGYKQYF.

The chain carries TRBV10-1 and TRBJ1-5; 7 bases line up with TRBD1. Germline assignment: CDR1 WNHNN and CDR2 SYGVQD (reference sequence). With V trimmed by 4 bases and J by 6 bases, 6 bases remained unmatched. The CDR3 extends over 14 amino acids. CDR3: CASSARQGGQPQHF. The CDR3 region has the DNA TGCGCCAGCAGTGCAAGACAGGGTGGTCAGCCCCAGCATTTT.

The chain is built from TRBV29-1 and TRBJ2-1; 13 bases fit TRBD2. Germline assignment: CDR1 SQVTM and CDR2 ANQGSEA. Trimming took 6 bases from V and 5 from J; bases not matched to a gene: 10. The CDR3 runs 16 residues. CDR3 sequence: CSVGEVGLAGNNEQFF. Here the CDR3 DNA reads TGCAGCGTGGGAGAGGTGGGACTAGCGGGAAACAATGAGCAGTTCTTC.

This clonotype was found many times. This chain uses TRBV7-2 with TRBJ2-3; D gene ambiguous. Germline loops: CDR1 SGHTA, CDR2 FQGNSA. V gave up 4 bases and J gave up 2 bases, with 10 bases separating them. The CDR3 is 14 amino acids. The CDR3 protein is CASSSVFFTDTQYF. For the CDR3, the DNA is TGTGCCAGCAGCTCTGTTTTTTTCACAGATACGCAGTATTTT.

This clonotype was observed a few times. The chain joins TRBV19 to TRBJ1-1, with a weak D call TRBD1 (6 bases). V was cut by 5 bases and J by 4 bases, with 17 bases left in between. The length of the CDR3 is 15 residues. Germline-derived CDR1 and CDR2 are LNHDA and SQIVND (reference sequence). The CDR3 DNA is TGTGCCAGTAGTCCGGCGGACAGTCTGGGCACTGAAGCTTTCTTT. The encoded protein is CASSPADSLGTEAFF.

The genes are TRBV5-6 and TRBJ2-3; D is undetermined. Germline CDR1 and CDR2: SGHDT and YYEEEE. V was shortened by 0 bases and J by 4 bases, with 9 bases between the two germline ends. This CDR3 has 14 amino acids. CDR3 protein: CASSLGRVPDTQYF. CDR3 sequence (DNA): TGTGCCAGCAGCTTGGGTAGGGTACCAGATACGCAGTATTTT.

This chain connects TRBV13 to TRBJ2-1; TRBD1 might be the D (7 bases). Germline-derived CDR1 and CDR2 are PRHDT and FYEKMQ (reference sequence). Trimming removed 4 bases from V and 9 bases from J, with 22 bases in between. CDR3 size: 16 residues. The CDR3 coding sequence is TGTGCCAGCAGCTCTACAGGGGAGGCCGCGATGTTTGAGCAGTTCTTC. It encodes CASSSTGEAAMFEQFF.

This clonotype has just one count. The genes are TRBV7-3 and TRBJ1-2, with no clear D. The CDR3 is 15 amino acids. V was trimmed by 4 bases and J by 0 bases, leaving 12 bases between them. CDR1 and CDR2 from the germline V gene are SGHTA and FQGTGA. The CDR3 DNA is TGTGCCAGCAGCTCATCAGCTGAACCTAACTATGGCTACACCTTC. It is translated as CASSSSAEPNYGYTF.

This clonotype was seen more than once but under ten times. The CDR3 here is CASSVGQGDGYTF. DNA for the CDR3: TGTGCCAGTAGTGTTGGACAGGGAGATGGCTACACCTTC. This chain connects TRBV19 to TRBJ1-2; 8 positions agree with TRBD1. Germline CDR1 reads LNHDA; CDR2 reads SQIVND (reference sequence). The length of the CDR3 is 13 residues. V gave up 5 bases and J gave up 6 bases; unmatched junction bases: 5.

This chain joins TRBV27 and TRBJ2-1; 7 bases line up with TRBD2. The CDR3 loop spans 14 amino acids. V gave up 8 bases and J gave up 5 bases; unmatched junction bases: 9. Per the germline V gene, CDR1 is MNHEY and CDR2 is SMNVEV (reference sequence). The DNA of the CDR3 is TGTGCCAGCGGCCCTAGCGGTCCCCACAATGAGCAGTTCTTC. It codes for CASGPSGPHNEQFF.

CDR3 in amino acids: CAISEPISGESYEQYF. The CDR3, as DNA: TGTGCCATCAGTGAGCCGATTTCGGGGGAGTCCTACGAGCAGTACTTC. The rearrangement joins TRBV10-3 to TRBJ2-7, with TRBD2 as a possible D gene (6 bases). CDR3 length: 16 residues. Looked up from germline, CDR1 is ENHRY and CDR2 is SYGVKD. The V gene lost 2 bases and the J gene lost 1 base, with 15 bases spanning the gap.

The sample holds one count of this clonotype. The chain is built from TRBV27 and TRBJ2-3; a weak D match, TRBD1 (6 bases). This CDR3 has 15 residues. Trimming stripped 7 bases from V and 0 bases from J, with 14 bases between. The germline CDR1 and CDR2 sequences are MNHEY and SMNVEV (reference sequence). The CDR3 sequence is CASTLQGRSTDTQYF. CDR3 bases: TGTGCCAGCACCTTACAGGGCCGTAGCACAGATACGCAGTATTTT.

This clonotype was seen ten or more times. V is TRBV7-9 and J is TRBJ2-7, with 8 positions matching TRBD1. The CDR3 has 15 amino acids. CDR1 and CDR2 (germline): SEHNR, FQNEAQ (reference sequence). Trimming took 4 bases from V and 2 from J; bases not matched to a gene: 7. The CDR3, as DNA: TGTGCCAGCAGCTCAAGACAGGGGATTCCCTACGAGCAGTACTTC. Encoded protein: CASSSRQGIPYEQYF.

The chain combines TRBV10-2 with TRBJ1-5, with TRBD1 as a possible D gene (5 bases). Germline values: CDR1 WSHSY, CDR2 SAAADI. With 2 bases removed from V and 4 bases from J, the gap between germline ends came to 24 bases. CDR3 length: 19 residues. The CDR3 coding sequence is TGCGCCAGCAGTGAGCCCGACAGTAGGGTCCTCATGGGGAATCAGCCCCAGCATTTT. This sequence encodes CASSEPDSRVLMGNQPQHF.

This clonotype came up a few times. The chain has TRBV11-1 and TRBJ2-5; 7 bases are a match to TRBD2. CDR1 and CDR2 (germline): SGHAT, FQDESV (reference sequence). The CDR3 is 15 residues long. The J segment lost 3 bases and the V segment lost 4 bases, leaving 8 bases of the junction unmatched. The DNA of the CDR3 is TGTGCCAGCAGCTCCACGGCTAGCGGTGAAGAGACCCAGTACTTC. Amino acids: CASSSTASGEETQYF.

J is TRBJ1-1 and V is TRBV5-6, with D uncertain. The CDR3 length is 13 residues. CDR1 and CDR2 from the germline V gene are SGHDT and YYEEEE. The V gene lost 4 bases and the J gene lost 1 base, with 8 bases spanning the gap. Written as DNA, the CDR3 is TGTGCCAGCAGCGCATGGGGGAACACTGAAGCTTTCTTT. It specifies CASSAWGNTEAFF.

This chain joins TRBV20-1 and TRBJ2-1, with D perhaps matching TRBD1 (5 bases). V was trimmed by 1 base and J by 3 bases, leaving 22 bases between them. The CDR3 spans 18 residues. From germline, CDR1 is DFQATT and CDR2 SNEGSKA (reference sequence). CDR3 residues: CSARVPPGHQTFYNEQFF. DNA of the CDR3: TGCAGTGCTAGAGTCCCACCCGGACACCAGACTTTCTACAATGAGCAGTTCTTC.

This sequence joins TRBV4-1 and TRBJ1-1; no reliable D call. CDR3 length: 12 amino acids. The V and J ends lost 0 bases and 5 bases respectively, with 4 bases between them. The V gene's germline CDR1 is MGHRA and CDR2 YSYEKL. The CDR3 spells CASSQDMTEAFF. The CDR3 coding sequence is TGCGCCAGCAGCCAAGATATGACTGAAGCTTTCTTT.

V is TRBV29-1 and J is TRBJ1-4; possibly TRBD1 for D (5 bases). With 7 bases removed from V and 8 bases from J, the gap between germline ends came to 20 bases. Per germline, CDR1 SQVTM and CDR2 ANQGSEA. The CDR3 contains 14 residues. The CDR3 DNA sequence: TGCAGCGCCCGACGGGACGGAGCTCTGGAAAAACTGTTTTTT. Residues: CSARRDGALEKLFF.

This clonotype was counted at least ten times. The chain uses TRBV28 and TRBJ2-1; a weak D match, TRBD1 (5 bases). The germline V gene encodes CDR1 MDHEN and CDR2 SYDVKM. The CDR3 extends over 19 amino acids. Trimming removed 3 bases from V and 0 bases from J, with 21 bases in between. CDR3 in DNA: TGTGCCAGCAGTTTCCCCGGCGGACAAATCCAACACTCCTACAATGAGCAGTTCTTC. This translates into CASSFPGGQIQHSYNEQFF.

This clonotype was detected only a few times. The chain is built from TRBV24-1 and TRBJ2-2, with D uncertain. Looked up from germline, CDR1 is KGHDR and CDR2 is SFDVKD. With 0 bases removed from V and 2 bases from J, the gap between germline ends came to 15 bases. The length of the CDR3 is 18 residues. The CDR3 protein is CATSDLLGDINNTGELFF. The CDR3 DNA follows: TGTGCCACCAGTGATTTGCTTGGCGATATCAATAACACCGGGGAGCTGTTTTTT.

The rearrangement uses TRBV27 and TRBJ1-5; tentative D call: TRBD1 (6 bases). Between the trimmed V and J ends, which lost 3 bases and 3 bases, there was a span of 15 bases. Germline V lookup: CDR1 MNHEY, CDR2 SMNVEV (reference sequence). The CDR3 loop spans 16 amino acids. CDR3 sequence: CASSFGGLPNNQPQHF. The CDR3 bases are TGTGCCAGCAGTTTTGGGGGGCTCCCTAACAATCAGCCCCAGCATTTT.

V is TRBV10-3 and J is TRBJ2-3; no reliable D call. This CDR3 has 15 amino acids. Germline CDR1 is ENHRY and CDR2 is SYGVKD. V was shortened by 0 bases and J by 0 bases, with 7 bases between the two germline ends. The CDR3 protein is CAISESPGSTDTQYF. For the CDR3, the DNA is TGTGCCATCAGTGAGTCCCCGGGCAGCACAGATACGCAGTATTTT.

This clonotype was seen a few times. CDR3 in amino acids: CSARTGVGEQYV. The CDR3 bases are TGCAGCGCGCGGACAGGGGTTGGAGAGCAGTACGTC. The chain recombines TRBV29-1 with TRBJ2-7; 9 nucleotides agree with TRBD1. The CDR3 runs to 12 residues. Germline CDR1 is SQVTM and CDR2 is ANQGSEA. Trimming took 7 bases from V and 7 from J; bases not matched to a gene: 8.

The chain links TRBV19 to TRBJ1-1; possible D gene TRBD1, 6 bases. Trimming stripped 3 bases from V and 0 bases from J, with 11 bases between. CDR1 and CDR2 from the germline V gene are LNHDA and SQIVND (reference sequence). This CDR3 has 15 amino acids. The CDR3 protein is CASSMAQGMNTEAFF. In DNA, the CDR3 is TGTGCCAGTAGTATGGCACAGGGTATGAACACTGAAGCTTTCTTT. Together with reference TRBV19 and TRBJ1-1, the CDR3 gives the full variable domain: DGGITQSPKYLFRKEGQNVTLSCEQNLNHDAMYWYRQDPGQGLRLIYYSQIVNDFQKGDIAEGYSVSREKKESFPLTVTSAQKNPTAFYLCASSMAQGMNTEAFFGQGTRLTVV.

J is TRBJ1-1 and V is TRBV18, with 7 bases fitting TRBD1. Germline values: CDR1 KGHSH, CDR2 LQKENI. Trimming at V came to 3 bases and at J to 0 bases, leaving 13 bases not matched to a gene. The CDR3 has 18 amino acids. Here the CDR3 DNA reads TGTGCCAGCTCACCTCAATTTACCGGGACAGCCCTGAACACTGAAGCTTTCTTT. This sequence encodes CASSPQFTGTALNTEAFF.

The rearrangement joins TRBV7-6 to TRBJ1-1; D unclear. Germline V gene lookup returns CDR1 SGHVS and CDR2 FNYEAQ. The CDR3 loop spans 13 amino acids. V was pared by 1 base and J by 4 bases, with 7 bases between. As DNA, the CDR3 is TGTGCCAGCAGCTTAGAATTAGGCACTGAAGCTTTCTTT. Encoded protein: CASSLELGTEAFF.